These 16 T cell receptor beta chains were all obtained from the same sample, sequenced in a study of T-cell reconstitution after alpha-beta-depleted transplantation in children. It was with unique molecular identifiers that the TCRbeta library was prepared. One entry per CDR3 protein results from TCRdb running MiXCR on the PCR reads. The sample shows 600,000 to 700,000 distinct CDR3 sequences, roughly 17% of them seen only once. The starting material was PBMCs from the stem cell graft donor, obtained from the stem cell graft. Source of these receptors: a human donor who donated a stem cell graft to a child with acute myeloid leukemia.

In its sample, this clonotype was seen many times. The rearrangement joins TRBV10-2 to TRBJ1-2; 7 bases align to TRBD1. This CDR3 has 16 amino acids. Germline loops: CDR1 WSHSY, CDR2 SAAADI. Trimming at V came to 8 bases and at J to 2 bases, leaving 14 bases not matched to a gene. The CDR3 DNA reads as TGCGCCAGCGCATCCTCGTACAGGGGACCCAACTATGGCTACACCTTC. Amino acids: CASASSYRGPNYGYTF.

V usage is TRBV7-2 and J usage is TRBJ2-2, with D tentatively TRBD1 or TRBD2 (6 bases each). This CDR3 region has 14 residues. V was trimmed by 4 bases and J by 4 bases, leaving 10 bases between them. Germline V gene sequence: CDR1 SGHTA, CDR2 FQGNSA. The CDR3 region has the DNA TGTGCCAGCAGCTGGGGGGCGCGCACCGGGGAGCTGTTTTTT. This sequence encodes CASSWGARTGELFF.

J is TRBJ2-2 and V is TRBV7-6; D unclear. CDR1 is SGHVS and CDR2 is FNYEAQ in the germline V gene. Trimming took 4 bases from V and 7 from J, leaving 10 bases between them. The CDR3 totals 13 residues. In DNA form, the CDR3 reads TGTGCCAGCAGCTCCCAGTCTTTCGGGGAGCTGTTTTTT. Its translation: CASSSQSFGELFF.

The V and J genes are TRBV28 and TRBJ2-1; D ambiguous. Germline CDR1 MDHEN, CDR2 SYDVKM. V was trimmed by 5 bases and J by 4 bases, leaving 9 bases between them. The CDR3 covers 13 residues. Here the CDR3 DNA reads TGTGCCAGCAGTGACCCTTATTACAATGAGCAGTTCTTC. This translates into CASSDPYYNEQFF.

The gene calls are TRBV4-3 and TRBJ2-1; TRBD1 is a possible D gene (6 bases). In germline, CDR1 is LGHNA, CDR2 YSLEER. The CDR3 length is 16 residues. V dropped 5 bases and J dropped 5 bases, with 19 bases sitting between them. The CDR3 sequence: CASSYSVGTLNNEQFF. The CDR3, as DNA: TGCGCCAGCAGCTATTCGGTCGGGACACTAAACAATGAGCAGTTCTTC.

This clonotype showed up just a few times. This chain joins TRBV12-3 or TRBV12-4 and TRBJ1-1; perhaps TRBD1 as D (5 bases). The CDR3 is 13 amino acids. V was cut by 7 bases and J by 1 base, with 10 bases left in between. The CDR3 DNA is TGTGCCAGCACGTCCGGGGGGAACACTGAAGCTTTCTTT. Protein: CASTSGGNTEAFF.

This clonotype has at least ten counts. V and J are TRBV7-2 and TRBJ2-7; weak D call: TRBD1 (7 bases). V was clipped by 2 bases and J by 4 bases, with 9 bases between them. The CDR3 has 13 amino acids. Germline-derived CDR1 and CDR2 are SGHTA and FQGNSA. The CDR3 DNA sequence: TGTGCCAGCAGCTTACAGGGGGGATACGAGCAGTACGTC. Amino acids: CASSLQGGYEQYV.

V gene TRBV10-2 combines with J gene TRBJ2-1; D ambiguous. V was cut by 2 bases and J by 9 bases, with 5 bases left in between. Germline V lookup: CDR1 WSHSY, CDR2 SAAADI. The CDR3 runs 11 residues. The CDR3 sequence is CASSELREQFF. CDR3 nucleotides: TGCGCCAGCAGTGAGCTGCGTGAGCAGTTCTTC.

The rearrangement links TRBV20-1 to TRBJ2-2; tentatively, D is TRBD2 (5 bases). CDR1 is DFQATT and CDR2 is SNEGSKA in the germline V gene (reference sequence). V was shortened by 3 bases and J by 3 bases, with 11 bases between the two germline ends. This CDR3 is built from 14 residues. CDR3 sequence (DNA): TGCAGTGCTAGCGGGGAATTTGACACCGGGGAGCTGTTTTTT. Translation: CSASGEFDTGELFF.

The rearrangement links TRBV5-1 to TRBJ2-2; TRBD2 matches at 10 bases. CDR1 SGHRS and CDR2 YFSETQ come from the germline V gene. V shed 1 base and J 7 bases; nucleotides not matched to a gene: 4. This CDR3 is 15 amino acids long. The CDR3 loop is CASSLSGGDVGELFF. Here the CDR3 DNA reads TGCGCCAGCAGCTTGAGCGGGGGGGATGTCGGGGAGCTGTTTTTT.

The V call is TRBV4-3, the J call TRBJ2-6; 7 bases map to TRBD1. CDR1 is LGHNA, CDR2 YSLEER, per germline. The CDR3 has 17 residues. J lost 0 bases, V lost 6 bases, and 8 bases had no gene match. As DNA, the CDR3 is TGCGCCAGCAGTCGGGACAGCGCGAGCTCTGGGGCCAACGTCCTGACTTTC. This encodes CASSRDSASSGANVLTF.

CDR3 bases: TGCAGCGTGGGCGTGGGGTCTAACACTGAAGCTTTCTTT. Protein sequence: CSVGVGSNTEAFF. V is TRBV29-1 and J is TRBJ1-1; no firm D call. Germline V gives CDR1 SQVTM, CDR2 ANQGSEA. With 6 bases removed from V and 2 bases from J, the gap between germline ends came to 13 bases. CDR3 length: 13 residues.

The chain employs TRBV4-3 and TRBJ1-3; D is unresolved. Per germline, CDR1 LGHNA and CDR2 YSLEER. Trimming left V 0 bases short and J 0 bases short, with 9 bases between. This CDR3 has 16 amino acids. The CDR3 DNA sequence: TGCGCCAGCAGCCAAGATTCGGCAGGCTCTGGAAACACCATATATTTT. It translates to CASSQDSAGSGNTIYF.

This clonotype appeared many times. CDR3 region: CASSLLGQGRGKYEQYF. The DNA for the CDR3 is TGTGCCAGCAGTTTACTTGGACAGGGGAGAGGGAAGTACGAGCAGTACTTC. V gene TRBV12-3 or TRBV12-4 combines with J gene TRBJ2-7; 9 bases are shared with TRBD1. Trimming removed 2 bases from V and 4 bases from J; junction bases left unmatched: 12. This CDR3 comprises 17 residues.

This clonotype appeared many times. CDR3: CSARNPKLRGYTF. CDR3 nucleotides: TGCAGTGCTAGGAACCCAAAACTACGAGGCTACACCTTC. The genes are TRBV20-1 and TRBJ1-2; D unresolved. The CDR3 spans 13 residues. The V and J ends lost 3 bases and 8 bases respectively, with 16 bases between them. Germline CDR1 is DFQATT and CDR2 is SNEGSKA (reference sequence).

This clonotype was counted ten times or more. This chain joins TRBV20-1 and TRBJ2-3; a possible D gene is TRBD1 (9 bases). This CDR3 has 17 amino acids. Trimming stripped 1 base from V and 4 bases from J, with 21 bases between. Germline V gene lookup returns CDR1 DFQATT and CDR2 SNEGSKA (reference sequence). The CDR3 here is CSARGFGGDRDADTQYF. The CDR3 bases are TGCAGTGCTAGAGGGTTCGGGGGGGACAGGGATGCAGATACGCAGTATTTT.